This T cell receptor beta chain was found in a study of blood T cell repertoires in COVID-19. For the study at large: There were acute and convalescent COVID-19 samples, and they came from the United States, Italy and Spain. The cDNA or gDNA used as material had been derived from T cells, B-cell-depleted T cells, or PBMCs.

The germline V gene has CDR1 SGHDT and CDR2 YYEEEE. The CDR3 runs to 14 residues. With 0 bases clipped from V and 9 bases from J, the junction kept 4 bases outside the gene matches. Per the original methods: The authors estimated nucleated cell counts from reference gene primer amplification. Clones were read by immunoSEQ multiplex PCR, and TCRdb kept only the in-frame ones, dropping some. The V and J calls and clone size are taken from that table; D and trimming were inferred from the DNA. The repertoire holds roughly 59,000 clones, with 65% to 85% as singletons. Sequenced sample: peripheral blood. V gene TRBV5-6 combines with J gene TRBJ2-1; the match to TRBD2 covers 9 bases. The receptor's source is a human donor in a cohort sampled during active COVID-19. In nucleotides, the CDR3 is TGTGCCAGCAGCTTGGGGGCGGGGGGGCGTGAGCAGTTCTTC. Its protein is CASSLGAGGREQFF.